This T cell receptor (beta chain) was found in a study of T cell changes during pregnancy in multiple sclerosis. Using immunoSEQ multiplex PCR, the repertoire was profiled, and TCRdb retains in-frame clones only, with some absent. Of around 95,000 clones listed, about 90% are singletons. With V trimmed by 5 bases and J by 4 bases, 5 bases remained unmatched. CDR1 SEHNR and CDR2 FQNEAQ come from the germline V gene (reference sequence). The CDR3 loop spans 13 amino acids. The chain uses TRBV7-9 and TRBJ2-7; 7 bases align to TRBD2. The sequences come from peripheral blood, collected after pregnancy. The clonotype was recovered from a female donor in good health, enrolled as a control in a pregnancy study. The CDR3 region is CASSAWGGYEQYF. As DNA, the CDR3 is TGTGCCAGCAGCGCATGGGGGGGGTACGAGCAGTACTTC.